This TCR beta chain originates from a study of blood T cell repertoires in COVID-19. Study-level background: Samples representing acute and convalescent COVID-19 were sourced from the United States, Italy and Spain. PBMCs, B-cell-depleted T cells, or T cells provided the cDNA or gDNA that made up the material.

How the authors handled the data: Estimation of nucleated cell counts was performed using reference gene primer amplification. Generated by immunoSEQ multiplex PCR, the TCRdb table keeps only in-frame clones and is missing some. V and J calls and clone size are as listed in that table; D and trimming were resolved from the DNA. Of approximately 150,000 clones listed, 85% to 90% are singletons. Germline assignment: CDR1 SNHLY and CDR2 FYNNEI. V gave up 7 bases and J gave up 11 bases, with 15 bases separating them. The CDR3 spans 11 residues. Specimen: peripheral blood. V gene TRBV2 combines with J gene TRBJ2-7; a weak D match, TRBD1 (6 bases). The sequence came from a man aged 80 or over with acute or convalescent COVID-19. The CDR3 DNA is TGTGCCAGCACCCTCGGACAGTCGAAGTACTTC. Its protein is CASTLGQSKYF.